These T cell receptor beta chains were read from a single sample in a study of blood T cell repertoires in COVID-19. Assay used: immunoSEQ multiplex PCR; TCRdb lists only in-frame clones, some missing. The sample records 250,000 to 300,000 clones, almost 90% being singletons. The sequenced sample was peripheral blood. Receptors originate from a woman aged 30 to 39 with COVID-19, enrolled during active disease. CDR3s include the opening cysteine and the closing phenylalanine or tryptophan.

TRBV19,17,TRBJ1-3,CASSMSFRGLSGNTIYF
TRBV28,14,TRBJ1-5,CASSPRISNQPQHF
TRBV21-1,17,TRBJ1-5,CASSTRGRLGSNQPQHF
TRBV30,15,TRBJ2-3,CAWSPPRNRFDTQYF
TRBV19,16,TRBJ1-4,CASSILRGATNEKLFF
TRBV5-1,16,TRBJ2-1,CASSWGLAGRVNEQFF
TRBV19,16,TRBJ1-5,CASSLGQGKPNQPQHF
TRBV29-1,15,TRBJ2-7,CSVKPTGVRWNEQYF
TRBV19,16,TRBJ2-1,CASTSTSDRGRDEQFF
TRBV19,16,TRBJ1-3,CASSPWGLASGNTIYF
TRBV3-1/TRBV3-2,15,TRBJ1-5,CASSPPGGPDQPQHF
TRBV18,13,TRBJ2-5,CASSPGQQETQYF
TRBV3-1/TRBV3-2,15,TRBJ1-2,CASRQAGTGNYGYTF
TRBV30,13,TRBJ2-5,CAWSVTGGETQYF
TRBV5-1,14,TRBJ1-1,CASSLNTMNTEAFF
TRBV7-8,15,TRBJ2-3,CASSSASGSTHTQYF